Listed below are T cell receptor beta chains from one sample, sequenced in a study of shared clonotypes between healthy human individuals. Sequencing used immunoSEQ multiplex PCR; TCRdb keeps in-frame clones, though not all of them. Among approximately 840,000 clones listed, roughly 96% were seen once. Sequenced: naive CD8+ T cells sorted from blood. Receptor source: a man younger than 45 in good health. Each CDR3 is given with its conserved first and last residue. D genes are given only for firm matches. Size is stated for part of the rows, as once, few or many counts, or as a class when the clone is expanded.

V gene: TRBV27; D gene: NA; J gene: TRBJ2-7; clone size: NA; CDR3 DNA: TGTGCCAGCAGTCCCGTTAGCGGAGAGCAGTACTTC; CDR3 protein: CASSPVSGEQYF
V gene: TRBV13; D gene: TRBD1; J gene: TRBJ1-4; clone size: NA; CDR3 DNA: TGTGCCAGCAGCTTAAATAGGGGGCGAGAAAAACTGTTTTTT; CDR3 protein: CASSLNRGREKLFF
V gene: TRBV28; D gene: TRBD1; J gene: TRBJ2-2; clone size: NA; CDR3 DNA: TGTGCCAGCAGTCAACCCGGGACAGGCACCGGGGAGCTGTTTTTT; CDR3 protein: CASSQPGTGTGELFF
V gene: TRBV2; D gene: NA; J gene: TRBJ2-7; clone size: NA; CDR3 DNA: TGTGCCACCTCCGGGACGAGCTACGAGCAGTACTTC; CDR3 protein: CATSGTSYEQYF
V gene: TRBV4-1; D gene: NA; J gene: TRBJ1-3; clone size: NA; CDR3 DNA: TGCGCCAGCAGCCAAGTCCCCGTCGCGGACGACCTCCGCTCTGGAAACACCATATATTTT; CDR3 protein: CASSQVPVADDLRSGNTIYF
V gene: TRBV5-4; D gene: NA; J gene: TRBJ1-1; clone size: NA; CDR3 DNA: TGTGCCAGCAGCCGCGGACAAGGCGCTTTCTTT; CDR3 protein: CASSRGQGAFF
V gene: TRBV5-6; D gene: NA; J gene: TRBJ1-5; clone size: NA; CDR3 DNA: TGTGCCAGCAGCTTGGGACAGTATAGCAATCAGCCCCAGCATTTT; CDR3 protein: CASSLGQYSNQPQHF
V gene: TRBV10-3; D gene: NA; J gene: TRBJ2-7; clone size: NA; CDR3 DNA: TGTGCCATCGCGGGCGGCCGGTCCTACGAGCAGTACTTC; CDR3 protein: CAIAGGRSYEQYF
V gene: TRBV7-9; D gene: TRBD1; J gene: TRBJ2-7; clone size: once; CDR3 DNA: TGTGCCAGCAGCTCCCGGGACAGGGTCTACGAGCAGTACTTC; CDR3 protein: CASSSRDRVYEQYF
V gene: TRBV4-3; D gene: TRBD2; J gene: TRBJ2-3; clone size: NA; CDR3 DNA: TGCGCCAGCAGCCAAGATCCTATGAGTAGCGGGAGCATTTCCCGAGATACGCAGTATTTT; CDR3 protein: CASSQDPMSSGSISRDTQYF
V gene: TRBV27; D gene: TRBD1; J gene: TRBJ1-2; clone size: NA; CDR3 DNA: TGTGCCAGCAGTCCAGGGACAGACTATGGCTACACCTTC; CDR3 protein: CASSPGTDYGYTF
V gene: TRBV29-1; D gene: NA; J gene: TRBJ1-1; clone size: once; CDR3 DNA: TGCAGCGTTCTTGGGGGGGACATAGAAGCTTTCTTT; CDR3 protein: CSVLGGDIEAFF
V gene: TRBV5-6; D gene: NA; J gene: TRBJ2-5; clone size: NA; CDR3 DNA: TGTGCCAGCAGCCCCGAGGCTCTGGAGACCCAGTACTTC; CDR3 protein: CASSPEALETQYF
V gene: TRBV7-2; D gene: NA; J gene: TRBJ2-1; clone size: NA; CDR3 DNA: TGTGCCAGCAGCTTAGGGAGAGTGGCATCGGGTTACAATGAGCAGTTCTTC; CDR3 protein: CASSLGRVASGYNEQFF
V gene: TRBV5-3; D gene: NA; J gene: TRBJ2-7; clone size: NA; CDR3 DNA: TGTGCCAGAAGCTTATACGAGCAGTACTTC; CDR3 protein: CARSLYEQYF
V gene: TRBV5-1; D gene: TRBD2; J gene: TRBJ2-3; clone size: NA; CDR3 DNA: TGCGCCAGCAGCGTGGGACTAGCGGGACCCTTAGGGGGCACAGATACGCAGTATTTT; CDR3 protein: CASSVGLAGPLGGTDTQYF
V gene: TRBV7-9; D gene: TRBD1; J gene: TRBJ2-2; clone size: NA; CDR3 DNA: TGTGCCAGCAGCAACAACCTCCGGGACAGTAGGACCGGGGAGCTGTTTTTT; CDR3 protein: CASSNNLRDSRTGELFF
V gene: TRBV7-3; D gene: TRBD2; J gene: TRBJ2-4; clone size: NA; CDR3 DNA: TGTGCCAGCAGCTTGACTAGCGGGAGGGACGAAAACATTCAGTACTTC; CDR3 protein: CASSLTSGRDENIQYF
V gene: TRBV29-1; D gene: NA; J gene: TRBJ2-7; clone size: NA; CDR3 DNA: TGCAGCGCTGCCCCCGGGACGGACTCCTACGAGCAGTACTTC; CDR3 protein: CSAAPGTDSYEQYF
V gene: TRBV11-2; D gene: NA; J gene: TRBJ2-5; clone size: NA; CDR3 DNA: TGTGCCAGCAGCTTAGAGGACAGTCAAGAGACCCAGTACTTC; CDR3 protein: CASSLEDSQETQYF
V gene: TRBV6-5; D gene: NA; J gene: TRBJ1-1; clone size: NA; CDR3 DNA: TGTGCCAGCAGTTACTCACTAGGGATCCCTGAAGCTTTCTTT; CDR3 protein: CASSYSLGIPEAFF
V gene: TRBV7-2; D gene: NA; J gene: TRBJ2-7; clone size: NA; CDR3 DNA: TGTGCCAGCAGGCGACGAGAGCCCTACGAGCAGTACTTC; CDR3 protein: CASRRREPYEQYF
V gene: TRBV19; D gene: TRBD2; J gene: TRBJ2-1; clone size: NA; CDR3 DNA: TGTGCCACCTCCCCTAGCGGGACTTACAATGAGCAGTTCTTC; CDR3 protein: CATSPSGTYNEQFF
V gene: TRBV6-1; D gene: NA; J gene: TRBJ2-7; clone size: NA; CDR3 DNA: TGTGCCAGCGGGTACAGGGCCCTATCCTACGAGCAGTACTTC; CDR3 protein: CASGYRALSYEQYF
V gene: TRBV7-9; D gene: NA; J gene: TRBJ2-7; clone size: NA; CDR3 DNA: TGTGCCAGCAGCTCTGTTCTTGGCCTGGGAGAGCAGTACTTC; CDR3 protein: CASSSVLGLGEQYF
V gene: TRBV6-5; D gene: NA; J gene: TRBJ2-7; clone size: NA; CDR3 DNA: TGTGCCAGCAGTTTGGCCAGGGCCTCCTACGAGCAGTACTTC; CDR3 protein: CASSLARASYEQYF